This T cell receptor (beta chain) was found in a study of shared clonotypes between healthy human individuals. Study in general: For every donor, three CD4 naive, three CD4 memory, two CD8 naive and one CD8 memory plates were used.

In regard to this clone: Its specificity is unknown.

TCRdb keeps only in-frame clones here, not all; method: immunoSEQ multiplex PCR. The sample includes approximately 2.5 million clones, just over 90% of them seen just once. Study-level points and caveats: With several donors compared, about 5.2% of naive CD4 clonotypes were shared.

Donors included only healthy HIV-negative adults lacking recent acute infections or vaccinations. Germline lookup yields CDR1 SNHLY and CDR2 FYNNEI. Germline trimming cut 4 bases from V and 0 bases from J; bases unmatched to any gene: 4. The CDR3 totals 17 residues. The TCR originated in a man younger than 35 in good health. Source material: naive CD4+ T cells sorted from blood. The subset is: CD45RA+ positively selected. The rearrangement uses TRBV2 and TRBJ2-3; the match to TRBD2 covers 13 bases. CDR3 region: CASSVRGLAGSTDTQYF. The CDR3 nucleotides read TGTGCCAGCAGTGTTAGGGGACTAGCGGGAAGCACAGATACGCAGTATTTT.